This is a list of T cell receptor beta chains from one sample in a study of sequential checkpoint blockade in melanoma. Libraries were prepared by immunoSEQ multiplex PCR; TCRdb keeps only in-frame clonotypes and omits some of them. The sample lists 15,000 to 20,000 clones; around 70% were seen once. Sequenced material: CD8+ T cells sorted from blood (inferred from file names), taken from a patient given nivolumab and ipilimumab in sequence. All receptors come from a human donor with melanoma. The CDR3 runs from the conserved cysteine through the conserved F or W. Fields, in order: clone size, V gene, D gene, J gene, CDR3 protein, CDR3 DNA. The D gene is left open where the match is weak. Where a row states a size, it is once, few, many or the class of an expanded clone; other rows omit it.

.	TRBV6-6	.	TRBJ2-2	CAVHRGGTGELFF	TGTGCCGTCCACCGAGGGGGTACCGGGGAGCTGTTTTTT
.	TRBV7-3	.	TRBJ1-2	CASSLSGGRGYTF	TGTGCCAGCAGCTTAAGCGGAGGGCGCGGCTACACCTTC
.	TRBV6-5	TRBD1	TRBJ2-3	CASSYSRQGADTQYF	TGTGCCAGCAGTTACTCCCGGCAGGGGGCAGATACGCAGTATTTT
.	TRBV28	TRBD1	TRBJ2-1	CASSEIITGVEQFF	TGTGCCAGCAGCGAAATAATAACAGGGGTTGAGCAGTTCTTC
once	TRBV5-1	.	TRBJ1-2	CASSLSGGWGTF	TGCGCCAGCAGCTTGAGCGGGGGATGGGGCACCTTC
few	TRBV5-4	TRBD1	TRBJ1-4	CASSQRQGVIDEKLFF	TGCGCCAGCAGCCAGAGACAGGGAGTGATCGATGAAAAACTGTTTTTT
once	TRBV11-2	.	TRBJ2-1	CASSPRRTGSLRNEQFF	TGTGCCAGCAGCCCCCGCCGAACCGGGTCTCTCCGGAATGAGCAGTTCTTC
.	TRBV27	TRBD1	TRBJ1-2	CASSLLTGEYNYGYTF	TGTGCCAGCAGTTTATTAACAGGGGAGTATAACTATGGCTACACCTTC
.	TRBV5-1	TRBD2	TRBJ2-2	CASSPPRTSGENTGELFF	TGCGCCAGCAGCCCTCCAAGGACTAGCGGGGAGAACACCGGGGAGCTGTTTTTT
few	TRBV9	.	TRBJ2-3	CASSRQGRIDTDTQYF	TGTGCCAGCAGTCGCCAGGGCCGGATAGACACAGATACGCAGTATTTT
.	TRBV4-2	TRBD1	TRBJ2-7	CASSQDSGTGNEQYF	TGTGCCAGCAGCCAAGATTCCGGGACAGGGAACGAGCAGTACTTC
few	TRBV5-6	TRBD2	TRBJ2-3	CASSLVAGATSSTDTQYF	TGTGCCAGCAGCTTGGTAGCGGGCGCGACCTCTAGCACAGATACGCAGTATTTT
.	TRBV4-2	TRBD2	TRBJ2-3	CASSQGNSGYSTDTQYF	TGTGCCAGCAGCCAAGGAAATAGCGGGTACAGCACAGATACGCAGTATTTT
.	TRBV10-3	TRBD1	TRBJ2-5	CAISEFTGGQETQYF	TGTGCCATCAGTGAGTTTACAGGGGGACAAGAGACCCAGTACTTC
few	TRBV5-4	.	TRBJ2-7	CASSPRQNPSYEQYF	TGTGCCAGCAGCCCTCGACAGAATCCCTCCTACGAGCAGTACTTC
.	TRBV27	TRBD1	TRBJ2-4	CASRQGGNIQYF	TGTGCCAGCAGACAGGGGGGTAACATTCAGTACTTC
.	TRBV4-2	.	TRBJ1-5	CASNPSAGDNQPQHF	TGTGCCAGCAACCCTTCGGCCGGGGATAATCAGCCCCAGCATTTT
.	TRBV7-9	TRBD1	TRBJ2-1	CASSLGSAGGYNEQFF	TGTGCCAGCAGCTTAGGTTCGGCAGGGGGTTACAATGAGCAGTTCTTC
.	TRBV27	TRBD1	TRBJ1-1	CASSKTTGMNTEAFF	TGTGCCAGCAGTAAAACGACAGGGATGAACACTGAAGCTTTCTTT
.	TRBV5-1	.	TRBJ2-3	CASSPPGSEATDTQYF	TGCGCCAGCAGCCCCCCGGGGAGTGAGGCAACAGATACGCAGTATTTT
.	TRBV4-3	TRBD2	TRBJ2-2	CASSQDRLAGGPGTGELFF	TGCGCCAGCAGCCAAGATAGGCTAGCGGGGGGGCCGGGTACCGGGGAGCTGTTTTTT
once	TRBV7-9	.	TRBJ2-1	CASSLARYSYNEQFF	TGTGCCAGCAGCTTAGCCAGGTACTCCTACAATGAGCAGTTCTTC
few	TRBV4-2	TRBD1	TRBJ1-5	CASSLGPRQGLQPQHF	TGTGCCAGCAGCCTCGGGCCCCGACAGGGCTTACAGCCCCAGCATTTT
once	TRBV9	.	TRBJ2-1	CASSVGRGSSYNEQFF	TGTGCCAGCAGCGTAGGGCGGGGAAGCTCCTACAATGAGCAGTTCTTC
.	TRBV5-1	.	TRBJ2-2	CASSLAGGELFF	TGCGCCAGCAGCTTGGCCGGCGGGGAGCTGTTTTTT
.	TRBV5-4	.	TRBJ1-1	CASSLGGPNGGTEAFF	TGTGCCAGCAGCTTAGGAGGGCCCAACGGAGGCACTGAAGCTTTCTTT
.	TRBV29-1	TRBD1	TRBJ2-2	CSGSGTGNTGELFF	TGCAGCGGTTCCGGGACAGGGAACACCGGGGAGCTGTTTTTT
.	TRBV4-2	.	TRBJ1-4	CASSVQDATNEKLFF	TGTGCCAGCAGCGTACAGGACGCAACTAATGAAAAACTGTTTTTT
few	TRBV10-3	TRBD1	TRBJ2-7	CAITSNSGTGGFEQYF	TGTGCCATCACCTCTAATTCCGGGACAGGGGGTTTCGAGCAGTACTTC
.	TRBV13	TRBD1	TRBJ2-3	CASSWGDRGLVYF	TGTGCCAGCAGCTGGGGGGACAGGGGGCTTGTGTATTTT
.	TRBV5-1	TRBD1	TRBJ1-3	CASSGGDRVYSGNTIYF	TGCGCCAGCAGTGGGGGTGACAGGGTGTACTCTGGAAACACCATATATTTT
once	TRBV6-6	TRBD1	TRBJ2-7	CASRQTGGGSFYEQYF	TGTGCCAGCAGACAGACAGGGGGGGGCTCCTTCTACGAGCAGTACTTC
.	TRBV11-3	TRBD1	TRBJ2-3	CASSLGQGDTDTQYF	TGTGCCAGCAGCCTGGGACAGGGAGACACAGATACGCAGTATTTT
once	TRBV6-1	TRBD2	TRBJ2-2	CASRELAGGHGELFF	TGTGCCAGCAGAGAACTAGCGGGGGGGCACGGGGAGCTGTTTTTT
.	TRBV27	TRBD1	TRBJ1-6	CASSLWDRAQDGDSPLHF	TGTGCCAGCAGTTTATGGGACAGGGCCCAAGACGGGGATTCACCCCTCCACTTT
.	TRBV5-6	.	TRBJ2-5	CASSLWPPETQYF	TGTGCCAGCAGCTTATGGCCTCCGGAGACCCAGTACTTC
.	TRBV7-9	TRBD1	TRBJ1-4	CASGDRTSGANEKLFF	TGTGCCAGCGGGGACAGGACCTCGGGGGCTAATGAAAAACTGTTTTTT
.	TRBV5-6	.	TRBJ1-2	CASSLAVGGTKNYGYTF	TGTGCCAGCAGCTTGGCCGTGGGTGGCACTAAGAACTATGGCTACACCTTC
.	TRBV4-3	TRBD2	TRBJ2-1	CASSQGDSGGSNEQFF	TGCGCCAGCAGCCAGGGGGATAGCGGGGGCTCCAATGAGCAGTTCTTC
.	TRBV9	TRBD2	TRBJ2-3	CASSSSGTDTQYF	TGTGCCAGCAGCTCTAGCGGGACAGATACGCAGTATTTT
.	TRBV27	.	TRBJ2-1	CASRYLAGGLAGYEQFF	TGTGCCAGCAGATACCTGGCGGGTGGGCTAGCCGGCTATGAGCAGTTCTTC
.	TRBV5-4	.	TRBJ1-5	CASSRGRGENQPQHF	TGTGCCAGCAGCCGGGGCAGGGGCGAGAATCAGCCCCAGCATTTT
.	TRBV5-6	.	TRBJ2-1	CASSFLISGNEQFF	TGTGCCAGCAGCTTTTTGATATCCGGGAATGAGCAGTTCTTC
few	TRBV19	.	TRBJ2-7	CASSPSTGFSYEQYF	TGTGCCAGTAGTCCTTCGACAGGTTTCTCCTACGAGCAGTACTTC
.	TRBV23-1	TRBD1	TRBJ2-5	CASSQPGTGSQETQYF	TGCGCCAGCAGTCAACCTGGGACAGGGAGCCAAGAGACCCAGTACTTC
.	TRBV28	TRBD2	TRBJ2-5	CASLFSGGVLETQYF	TGTGCCAGCCTATTTAGCGGGGGGGTGTTGGAGACCCAGTACTTC
.	TRBV9	.	TRBJ1-1	CASNPGGRGAEAFF	TGTGCCAGTAACCCTGGGGGCAGGGGAGCTGAAGCTTTCTTT
.	TRBV5-6	.	TRBJ2-5	CASSLDPGDQETQYF	TGTGCCAGCAGCTTGGATCCGGGGGATCAAGAGACCCAGTACTTC
.	TRBV7-9	TRBD1	TRBJ2-7	CASSGQGSYEQYF	TGTGCCAGCAGCGGACAGGGTTCCTACGAGCAGTACTTC
.	TRBV6-6	.	TRBJ2-1	CASSWPSSGAGNEQFF	TGTGCCAGCAGTTGGCCTTCCAGCGGAGCCGGCAATGAGCAGTTCTTC